This T cell receptor beta chain was captured by sequencing in a study of blood T cells in healthy people across ages. A J-beta primer mix and a sample-barcoded 5' primer were used in a second PCR of roughly 7 to 12 cycles. One entry per CDR3 protein results from TCRdb running MiXCR on the 5' RACE reads. The table includes approximately 810,000 distinct CDR3 sequences, under 40% detected once. Overall study findings and caveats: Expanded clonotype changes were possibly confounded by unknown donor CMV status. The lack of PBMC sorting stopped any conclusive naive versus antigen-experienced comparison. Per million T cells, the diversity of TCR beta decreased roughly linearly as age advanced.

Trimming took 1 base from V and 1 from J, leaving 13 bases between them. CDR3 size: 15 residues. Per the germline V gene, CDR1 is SQVTM and CDR2 is ANQGSEA. This clonotype has ten or more counts. Its antigen is unknown. Sequencing used blood. This TCR came from a man younger than 35 in good health. The chain has TRBV29-1 and TRBJ2-5, with D possibly TRBD1 on 7 matching bases. CDR3 coding DNA: TGCAGCGTTGAAGGGAGGGACAGACTCCAAGAGACCCAGTACTTC. It encodes CSVEGRDRLQETQYF.